A single sample is the source of the 5 T cell receptor beta chains below, sequenced in a study of control samples from healthy donors and cancer patients. Sequencing used immunoSEQ multiplex PCR; TCRdb keeps in-frame clones, though not all of them. The sample contains around 94,000 clones, about nine tenths of which appear only once. Sample: blood. The receptor source for this set is a woman younger than 30 in good health.

The chain couples TRBV27 to TRBJ2-6, with TRBD1 matching 8 bases. Germline CDR1 reads MNHEY; CDR2 reads SMNVEV (reference sequence). The CDR3 length is 17 residues. V shed 5 bases, J shed 1 base, and the junction held 7 bases outside the gene matches. CDR3 sequence (DNA): TGTGCCAGCAGTCTGGACAGGGCCAGTTCTGGGGCCAACGTCCTGACTTTC. Translated, it gives CASSLDRASSGANVLTF.

This clone appeared a single time. The genes are TRBV6-1 and TRBJ1-1; D perhaps matches TRBD1 (5 bases). V lost 1 base and J lost 11, with 8 bases in between. In germline, CDR1 is MNHNS, CDR2 SASEGT. There are 11 residues in the CDR3. The CDR3 nucleotides read TGTGCCAGCAGTGAAGAGTGGGGGGCTTTCTTT. Translation gives CASSEEWGAFF.

The chain is built from TRBV10-1 and TRBJ2-7; D is unresolved. Trimming took off 6 bases at V and 1 base at J, with 7 bases between the two ends. This CDR3 is 12 amino acids long. Per the germline V gene, CDR1 is WNHNN and CDR2 is SYGVQD (reference sequence). CDR3 in amino acids: CASSLSSYEQYF. CDR3 bases: TGCGCCAGCAGCCTCTCTTCCTACGAGCAGTACTTC.

This chain's CDR3 is CASSELDRRNTEAFF. The CDR3 nucleotides read TGTGCCAGCAGTGAATTGGACAGGAGGAACACTGAAGCTTTCTTT. The V gene is TRBV25-1, the J gene TRBJ1-1, with 7 bases lining up with TRBD1. The ends lost 1 base at V and 1 base at J; junction bases unmatched: 3. The CDR3 contains 15 residues. Germline V gene sequence: CDR1 MGHDK, CDR2 SYGVNS.

The rearrangement uses TRBV6-6 and TRBJ1-2; D remains ambiguous. Germline CDR1 and CDR2: MNHNY and SVGAGI (reference sequence). This CDR3 is 14 amino acids long. V was trimmed by 2 bases and J by 2 bases, leaving 9 bases between them. The CDR3 protein is CASSYIPTNYGYTF. CDR3 nucleotides: TGTGCCAGCAGTTACATCCCTACAAACTATGGCTACACCTTC.